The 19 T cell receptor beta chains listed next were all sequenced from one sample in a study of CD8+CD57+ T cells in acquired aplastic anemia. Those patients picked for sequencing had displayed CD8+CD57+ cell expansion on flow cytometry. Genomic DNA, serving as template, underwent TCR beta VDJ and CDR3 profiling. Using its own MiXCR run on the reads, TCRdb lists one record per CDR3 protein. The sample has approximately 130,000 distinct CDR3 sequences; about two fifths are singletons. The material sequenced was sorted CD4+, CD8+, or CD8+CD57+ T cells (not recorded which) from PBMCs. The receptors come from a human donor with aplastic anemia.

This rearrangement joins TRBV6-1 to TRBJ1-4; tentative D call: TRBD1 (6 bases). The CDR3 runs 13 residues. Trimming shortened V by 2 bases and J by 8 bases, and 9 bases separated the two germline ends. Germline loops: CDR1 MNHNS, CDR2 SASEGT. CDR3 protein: CASSERGTEKLFF. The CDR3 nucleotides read TGTGCCAGCAGTGAAAGGGGGACAGAAAAACTGTTTTTT.

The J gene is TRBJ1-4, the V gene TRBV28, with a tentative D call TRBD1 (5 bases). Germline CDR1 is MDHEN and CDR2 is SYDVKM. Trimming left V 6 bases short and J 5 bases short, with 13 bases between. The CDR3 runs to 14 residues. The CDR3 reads CASSSGRDNEKLFF. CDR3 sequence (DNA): TGTGCCAGCAGCTCCGGGAGGGACAATGAAAAACTGTTTTTT.

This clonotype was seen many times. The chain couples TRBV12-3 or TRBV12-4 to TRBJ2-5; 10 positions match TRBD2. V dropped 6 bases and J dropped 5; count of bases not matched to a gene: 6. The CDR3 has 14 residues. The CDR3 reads CASRVAGGRETQYF. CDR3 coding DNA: TGTGCCAGCAGGGTAGCGGGGGGCCGGGAGACCCAGTACTTC.

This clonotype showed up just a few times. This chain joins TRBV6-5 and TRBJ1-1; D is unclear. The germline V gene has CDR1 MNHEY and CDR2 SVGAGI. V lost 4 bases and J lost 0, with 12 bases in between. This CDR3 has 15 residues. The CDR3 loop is CASSWTGSMNTEAFF. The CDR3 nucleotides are TGTGCCAGCAGTTGGACGGGTAGCATGAACACTGAAGCTTTCTTT.

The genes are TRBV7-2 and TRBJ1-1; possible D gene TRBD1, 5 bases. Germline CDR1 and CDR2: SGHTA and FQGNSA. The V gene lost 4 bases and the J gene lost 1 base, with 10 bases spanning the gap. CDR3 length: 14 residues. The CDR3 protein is CASSSRAENTEAFF. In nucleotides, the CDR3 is TGTGCCAGCAGCTCCAGGGCCGAGAACACTGAAGCTTTCTTT.

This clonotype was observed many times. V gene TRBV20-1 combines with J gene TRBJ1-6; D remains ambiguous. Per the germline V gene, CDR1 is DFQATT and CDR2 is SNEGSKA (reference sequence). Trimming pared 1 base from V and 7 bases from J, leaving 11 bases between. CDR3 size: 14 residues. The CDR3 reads CSARARVRNSPLHF. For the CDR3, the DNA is TGCAGTGCTAGAGCAAGAGTCCGCAATTCACCCCTCCACTTT.

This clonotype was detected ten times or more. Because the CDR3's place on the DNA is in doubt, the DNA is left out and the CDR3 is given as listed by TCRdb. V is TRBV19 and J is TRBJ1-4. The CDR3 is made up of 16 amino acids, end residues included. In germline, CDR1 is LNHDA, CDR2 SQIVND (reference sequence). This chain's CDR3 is CASSNSDTTQMKNCFF.

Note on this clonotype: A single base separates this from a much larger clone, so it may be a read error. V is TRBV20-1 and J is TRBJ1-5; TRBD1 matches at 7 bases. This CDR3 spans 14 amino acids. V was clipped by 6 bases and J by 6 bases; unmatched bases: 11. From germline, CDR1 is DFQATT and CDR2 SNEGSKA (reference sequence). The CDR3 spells CSAITGAPSQPQHF. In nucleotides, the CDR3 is TGCAGTGCGATAACAGGGGCCCCTAGTCAGCCCCAGCATTTT.

DNA for the CDR3: TGCAGCGTTTACCCCGGGACAGGGGGCGGTTTACCTGGCGAGCAGTACTTC. This codes for CSVYPGTGGGLPGEQYF. The J gene is TRBJ2-7, the V gene TRBV29-1, with TRBD1 identical over 12 bases. V lost 5 bases and J lost 6; bases outside the gene matches: 17. The CDR3 has 17 residues. Germline V gene data show CDR1 as SQVTM and CDR2 as ANQGSEA.

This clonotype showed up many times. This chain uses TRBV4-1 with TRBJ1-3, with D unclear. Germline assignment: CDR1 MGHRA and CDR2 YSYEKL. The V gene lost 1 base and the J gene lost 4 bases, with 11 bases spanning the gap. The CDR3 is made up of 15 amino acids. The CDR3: CASSQVGTLGNTIYF. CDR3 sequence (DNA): TGCGCCAGCAGCCAAGTAGGCACTTTGGGAAACACCATATATTTT.

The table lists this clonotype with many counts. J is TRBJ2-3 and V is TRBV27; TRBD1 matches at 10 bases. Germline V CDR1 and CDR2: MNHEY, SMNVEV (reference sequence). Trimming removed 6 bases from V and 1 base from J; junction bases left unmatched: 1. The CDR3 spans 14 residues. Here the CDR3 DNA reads TGTGCCAGCAGGGACAGGGGGGGCACAGATACGCAGTATTTT. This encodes CASRDRGGTDTQYF.

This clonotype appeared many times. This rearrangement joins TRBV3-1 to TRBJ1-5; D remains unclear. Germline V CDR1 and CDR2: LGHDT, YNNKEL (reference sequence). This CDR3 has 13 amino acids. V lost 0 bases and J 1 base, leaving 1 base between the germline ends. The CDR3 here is CASSQDSNQPQHF. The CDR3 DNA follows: TGTGCCAGCAGCCAAGACAGCAATCAGCCCCAGCATTTT. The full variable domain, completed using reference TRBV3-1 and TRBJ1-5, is DTAVSQTPKYLVTQMGNDKSIKCEQNLGHDTMYWYKQDSKKFLKIMFSYNNKELIINETVPNRFSPKSPDKAHLNLHINSLELGDSAVYFCASSQDSNQPQHFGDGTRLSIL.

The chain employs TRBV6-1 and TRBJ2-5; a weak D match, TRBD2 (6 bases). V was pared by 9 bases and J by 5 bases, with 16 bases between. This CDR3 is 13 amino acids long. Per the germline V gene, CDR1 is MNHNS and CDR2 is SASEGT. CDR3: CASSGSGTETQYF. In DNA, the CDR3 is TGTGCCAGTAGCGGCTCCGGCACGGAGACCCAGTACTTC.

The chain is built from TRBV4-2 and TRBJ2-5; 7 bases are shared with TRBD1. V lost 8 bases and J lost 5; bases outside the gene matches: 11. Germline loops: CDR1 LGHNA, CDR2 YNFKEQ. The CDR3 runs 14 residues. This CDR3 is CASGARGGGETQYF. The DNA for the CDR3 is TGTGCCAGCGGGGCTAGAGGGGGCGGGGAGACCCAGTACTTC.

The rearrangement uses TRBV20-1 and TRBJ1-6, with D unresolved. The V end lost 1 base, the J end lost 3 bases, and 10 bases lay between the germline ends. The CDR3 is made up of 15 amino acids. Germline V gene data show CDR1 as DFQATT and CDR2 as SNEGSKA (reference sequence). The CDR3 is CSARGGTVYNSPLHF. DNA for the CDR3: TGCAGTGCTAGAGGAGGAACAGTCTATAATTCACCCCTCCACTTT.

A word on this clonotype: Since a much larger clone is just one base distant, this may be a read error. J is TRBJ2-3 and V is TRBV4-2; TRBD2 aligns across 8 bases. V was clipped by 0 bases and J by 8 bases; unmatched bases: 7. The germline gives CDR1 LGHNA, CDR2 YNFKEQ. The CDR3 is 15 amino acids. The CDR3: CASSQDVGAGGTQYF. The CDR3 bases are TGTGCCAGCAGCCAAGATGTGGGGGCGGGAGGTACGCAGTATTTT.

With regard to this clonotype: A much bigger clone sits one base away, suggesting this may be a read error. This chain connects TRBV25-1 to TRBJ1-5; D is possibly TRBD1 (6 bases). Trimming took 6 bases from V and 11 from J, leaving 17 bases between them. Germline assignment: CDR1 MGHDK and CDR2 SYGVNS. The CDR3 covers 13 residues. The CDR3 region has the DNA TGTGCCAGCAGCTTGAGGGGGTCCGGGGCCCAGCATTTT. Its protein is CASSLRGSGAQHF.

In DNA form, the CDR3 reads TGTGCCACCAGCCTAGAGGAGGGCGCTGAAGCTTTCTTT. Residues: CATSLEEGAEAFF. The chain uses TRBV15 and TRBJ1-1; D unresolved. This CDR3 is 13 amino acids long. Deletions cut 5 bases from V and 6 bases from J, with 13 bases between. Per the germline V gene, CDR1 is LNHNV and CDR2 is YYDKDF (reference sequence).

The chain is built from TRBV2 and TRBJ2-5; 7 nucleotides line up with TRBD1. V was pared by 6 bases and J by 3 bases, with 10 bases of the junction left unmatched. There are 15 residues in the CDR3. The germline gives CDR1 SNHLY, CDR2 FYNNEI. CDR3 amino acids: CASRSGTEPEETQYF. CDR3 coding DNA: TGTGCCAGCAGGTCCGGGACAGAACCTGAAGAGACCCAGTACTTC.